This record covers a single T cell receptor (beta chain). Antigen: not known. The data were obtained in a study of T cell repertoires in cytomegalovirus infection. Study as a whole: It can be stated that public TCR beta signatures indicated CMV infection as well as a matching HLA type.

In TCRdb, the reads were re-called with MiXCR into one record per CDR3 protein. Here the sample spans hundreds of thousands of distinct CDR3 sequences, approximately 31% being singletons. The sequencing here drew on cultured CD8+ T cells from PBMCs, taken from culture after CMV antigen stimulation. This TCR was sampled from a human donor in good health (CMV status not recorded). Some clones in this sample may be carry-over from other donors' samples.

The CDR3 nucleotides read TGTGCCAGCAGCCAAGAAGCCGGGGGAATCCAAGAGACCCAGTACTTC. Its protein is CASSQEAGGIQETQYF. The chain uses TRBV3-1 and TRBJ2-5; the D gene is possibly TRBD2 (6 bases). V gave up 0 bases and J gave up 1 base, with 12 bases separating them. This CDR3 spans 16 amino acids. CDR1 is LGHDT, CDR2 YNNKEL, per germline (reference sequence).